The 21 T cell receptor beta chains in this list originate from one sample, sequenced in a study of HIV-infected patients and healthy controls. TCRdb recomputed calls from the 5' RACE reads with MiXCR, one row per CDR3 protein. The table lists about 67,000 distinct CDR3 sequences, about 15% of them singletons, with approximately 5% in the top ten. The sequencing sample was made of CD4+ T cells from blood. All receptors derive from a human donor in good health.

The CDR3 DNA reads TGCAGCGTCCTCCCCAGCCAAGAGACCCAGTACTTC. It yields the protein CSVLPSQETQYF. The J gene is TRBJ2-5, the V gene TRBV29-1, with D uncertain. Germline V gives CDR1 SQVTM, CDR2 ANQGSEA. Trimming stripped 6 bases from V and 1 base from J, with 9 bases between. The CDR3 runs 12 residues.

This clonotype has just a few counts. The J gene is TRBJ1-4, the V gene TRBV19, with D tentatively TRBD1 (6 bases). Germline loops: CDR1 LNHDA, CDR2 SQIVND (reference sequence). The length of the CDR3 is 16 residues. V was cut by 10 bases and J by 0 bases, with 18 bases left in between. Written as DNA, the CDR3 is TGTGCCACCCGACAGGAGACCATTGCAACTAATGAAAAACTGTTTTTT. Its protein is CATRQETIATNEKLFF.

The chain uses TRBV6-1 and TRBJ1-6; a weak D match, TRBD1 (6 bases). CDR1 MNHNS and CDR2 SASEGT come from the germline V gene. V dropped 6 bases and J dropped 7 bases, with 10 bases sitting between them. This CDR3 is built from 13 residues. The CDR3 sequence: CASREGVNSPLHF. In nucleotides, the CDR3 is TGTGCCAGCAGAGAGGGGGTCAATTCACCCCTCCACTTT.

This clonotype turned up a few times. The chain has TRBV7-9 and TRBJ1-1, with 7 bases lining up with TRBD1. The CDR3 has 14 residues. V was pared by 7 bases and J by 6 bases, with 11 bases of the junction left unmatched. Germline CDR1 reads SEHNR; CDR2 reads FQNEAQ (reference sequence). DNA of the CDR3: TGTGCCAGCATCCGGCCGGGACAGATACCTGAAGCTTTCTTT. The encoded protein is CASIRPGQIPEAFF.

This clonotype was seen a few times. The V call is TRBV12-3 or TRBV12-4, the J call TRBJ1-4, with D perhaps matching TRBD1 (5 bases). V shed 3 bases and J shed 7 bases, with 15 bases lying between them. CDR3 length equals 15 residues. The CDR3 DNA follows: TGTGCCAGCAGTTTTAGCCGGACGCAGGGTGAAAAACTGTTTTTT. Protein product: CASSFSRTQGEKLFF.

The CDR3 loop is CASRTFGQTNTEAFF. Written as DNA, the CDR3 is TGTGCCAGCAGAACTTTTGGACAGACGAACACTGAAGCTTTCTTT. J is TRBJ1-1 and V is TRBV3-1, with D possibly TRBD1 on 6 matching bases. Germline assignment: CDR1 LGHDT and CDR2 YNNKEL (reference sequence). The V end was cut by 6 bases, the J end by 1 base, with 15 bases between. The CDR3 contains 15 residues.

This clonotype has at least ten counts. The J gene is TRBJ2-1, the V gene TRBV25-1; 9 nucleotides line up with TRBD1. This CDR3 is built from 14 residues. Germline CDR1 and CDR2: MGHDK and SYGVNS. V shed 6 bases and J 4 bases; nucleotides not matched to a gene: 4. This CDR3 reads CASRGDRAYNEQFF. In DNA form, the CDR3 reads TGTGCCAGCAGGGGGGACAGGGCTTACAATGAGCAGTTCTTC.

This clonotype has more than one count but fewer than ten. The V call is TRBV2, the J call TRBJ2-1, with D possibly being TRBD1 or TRBD2 (6 bases each). V dropped 8 bases and J dropped 16 bases, with 21 bases sitting between them. This CDR3 contains 12 residues. CDR1 and CDR2 (germline): SNHLY, FYNNEI. CDR3 nucleotide sequence: TGTGCCAGCGGGGAGGTTATGGGACACACCTTCTTC. This sequence encodes CASGEVMGHTFF. The whole variable domain, filled in from reference TRBV2 and TRBJ2-1, reads EPEVTQTPSHQVTQMGQEVILRCVPISNHLYFYWYRQILGQKVEFLVSFYNNEISEKSEIFDDQFSVERPDGSNFTLKIRSTKLEDSAMYFCASGEVMGHTFFGPGTRLTVL.

The CDR3 nucleotides are TGTGCCAGCAGCTTACGAACAGGGGTACGGACTGAAGCTTTCTTT. Its protein product is CASSLRTGVRTEAFF. The V gene is TRBV7-2, the J gene TRBJ1-1; 7 bases are a match to TRBD1. The CDR3 runs to 15 residues. Trimming cost V 2 bases and J 5 bases; bases outside gene matches: 8. From germline, CDR1 is SGHTA and CDR2 FQGNSA.

This clonotype has at least ten counts. The chain carries TRBV7-8 and TRBJ2-1, with 7 bases that match TRBD2. Germline CDR1 SGHVS, CDR2 FQNEAQ. The J segment lost 15 bases and the V segment lost 4 bases, leaving 18 bases of the junction unmatched. This CDR3 contains 15 residues. As DNA, the CDR3 is TGTGCCAGCAGCTCGCCGAGCGGGACCTATAGGGGTCTGTTCTTC. Translating gives CASSSPSGTYRGLFF.

This sequence joins TRBV20-1 and TRBJ1-5, with TRBD1 as a possible D gene (5 bases). Trimming took off 3 bases at V and 2 bases at J, with 8 bases between the two ends. The germline V gene has CDR1 DFQATT and CDR2 SNEGSKA (reference sequence). CDR3 size: 13 residues. The CDR3 DNA sequence: TGCAGTGCTAGCGGGGGGGGCAATCAGCCCCAGCATTTT. Translating it yields CSASGGGNQPQHF.

The sample holds a few counts of this clonotype. V gene TRBV29-1 combines with J gene TRBJ2-7, with unresolved D. Germline V gene sequence: CDR1 SQVTM, CDR2 ANQGSEA. The length of the CDR3 is 12 residues. Trimming left V 4 bases short and J 7 bases short, with 14 bases between. The CDR3 sequence: CSVGSPMREQYF. CDR3 DNA sequence: TGCAGCGTTGGGAGCCCCATGAGAGAGCAGTACTTC.

V and J are TRBV19 and TRBJ1-1; TRBD1 aligns across 9 bases. There are 13 residues in the CDR3. With V trimmed by 5 bases and J by 11 bases, 9 bases remained unmatched. Germline CDR1 is LNHDA and CDR2 is SQIVND (reference sequence). This CDR3 reads CASSFSGTGMAFF. The CDR3 DNA reads as TGTGCCAGTAGTTTCTCCGGGACAGGGATGGCTTTCTTT.

This clonotype was recorded at least ten times. This chain joins TRBV11-3 and TRBJ2-5; tentatively, D is TRBD1 (6 bases). V lost 5 bases to trimming and J lost 2 bases, with 15 bases between them. The CDR3 is 15 amino acids. Germline CDR1 SGHNT, CDR2 YENEEA. CDR3 protein: CASSPQGSLQETQYF. The CDR3 DNA follows: TGTGCCAGCAGCCCACAGGGATCCTTACAAGAGACCCAGTACTTC.

The rearrangement uses TRBV29-1 and TRBJ1-1, with 8 bases aligning to TRBD1. This CDR3 is built from 13 residues. The germline CDR1 and CDR2 sequences are SQVTM and ANQGSEA. The V gene end was trimmed by 6 bases and the J gene end by 0 bases; junction bases not matched to a gene: 3. The CDR3 DNA reads as TGCAGCGTAAGGACAGGGATGAACACTGAAGCTTTCTTT. It is translated as CSVRTGMNTEAFF.

This clonotype was detected a few times. The gene calls are TRBV6-2 or TRBV6-3 and TRBJ1-5, with D possibly being TRBD1 (5 bases). Germline V gene sequence: CDR1 MNHEY, CDR2 SVGEGT. Trimming shortened V by 5 bases and J by 2 bases, and 13 bases separated the two germline ends. The CDR3 loop spans 15 amino acids. CDR3 sequence: CASSPRGSGNQPQHF. DNA for the CDR3: TGTGCCAGCAGTCCGAGGGGTTCGGGCAATCAGCCCCAGCATTTT.

At least ten counts were recorded for this clonotype. V is TRBV2 and J is TRBJ1-6, with TRBD1 matching over 9 bases. The V and J ends lost 4 bases and 11 bases, in that order; junction bases with no gene match: 6. This CDR3 has 14 amino acids. Germline CDR1 and CDR2: SNHLY and FYNNEI. CDR3 amino acids: CASSVRGQGAPLHF. The CDR3, as DNA: TGTGCCAGCAGTGTCCGGGGACAGGGAGCACCCCTCCACTTT.

V is TRBV6-6 and J is TRBJ1-2; a possible D gene is TRBD1 (6 bases). In germline, CDR1 is MNHNY, CDR2 SVGAGI (reference sequence). The CDR3 length is 14 residues. The V gene lost 7 bases and the J gene lost 2 bases, with 14 bases spanning the gap. CDR3: CASTNSDRNYGYTF. CDR3 bases: TGTGCCAGCACAAATTCAGACAGGAACTATGGCTACACCTTC.

This clonotype was seen ten or more times. This chain links TRBV11-1 with TRBJ1-1, with 12 bases fitting TRBD1. CDR1 and CDR2 from the germline V gene are SGHAT and FQDESV (reference sequence). The ends lost 7 bases at V and 5 bases at J; junction bases unmatched: 14. The CDR3 length is 17 residues. This chain's CDR3 is CASTSRGGDRGRTEAFF. CDR3 sequence (DNA): TGTGCCAGCACCTCGAGAGGGGGGGACAGGGGGCGGACTGAAGCTTTCTTT.

This clonotype has a handful of counts. The chain joins TRBV28 to TRBJ1-4, with TRBD1 matching over 10 bases. This CDR3 is 18 amino acids long. V was clipped by 4 bases and J by 8 bases; unmatched bases: 16. Germline CDR1 and CDR2: MDHEN and SYDVKM. CDR3 in amino acids: CASSSGQGVSPFGEKLFF. CDR3 coding DNA: TGTGCCAGCAGTTCCGGACAGGGGGTTTCGCCTTTTGGAGAAAAACTGTTTTTT.

V usage is TRBV5-1 and J usage is TRBJ2-3; 7 bases agree with TRBD1. This CDR3 has 14 residues. Trimming cost V 0 bases and J 2 bases; bases outside gene matches: 0. Germline CDR1 and CDR2: SGHRS and YFSETQ. DNA for the CDR3: TGCGCCAGCAGCTTGGAGGGGGCCACAGATACGCAGTATTTT. It translates to CASSLEGATDTQYF.